This section outlines one T cell receptor (beta chain) sequence together with its context. Its antigen remains unidentified. This specimen belongs to a study of cytomegalovirus exposure and HLA in healthy donors. Study-wide background: The 120 validation repertoires used the same platform as the 550 to 800 first-cohort repertoires (as reported by a later analysis).

Donors were drawn from the roughly 130-subject validation cohort, separate from the approximately 670-subject first cohort. Regarding the study as a whole: Usually a TCR sequence was rare, but some public TCRs were found in many donors.

Here immunoSEQ multiplex PCR was the method, and the copy in TCRdb shows in-frame clones only, minus some. Of around 190,000 clones in the sample, roughly 88% were seen once. The receptor was isolated from a woman aged 18-29 years in good health and CMV-seronegative. The sample comprised PBMCs.

CDR3 in amino acids: CASSKLAGGYNEQFF. The CDR3 nucleotides read TGTGCCAGCAGCAAACTAGCGGGGGGTTACAATGAGCAGTTCTTC. This chain links TRBV7-8 with TRBJ2-1; 12 bases fit TRBD2. Germline loops: CDR1 SGHVS, CDR2 FQNEAQ. The CDR3 length is 15 residues. Losses at the gene ends were 5 bases for V and 4 bases for J; bases not matched to a gene: 3. Supplemented by reference TRBV7-8 and TRBJ2-1, the full variable domain reads GAGVSQSPRYKVAKRGQDVALRCDPISGHVSLFWYQQALGQGPEFLTYFQNEAQLDKSGLPSDRFFAERPEGSVSTLKIQRTQQEDSAVYLCASSKLAGGYNEQFFGPGTRLTVL.